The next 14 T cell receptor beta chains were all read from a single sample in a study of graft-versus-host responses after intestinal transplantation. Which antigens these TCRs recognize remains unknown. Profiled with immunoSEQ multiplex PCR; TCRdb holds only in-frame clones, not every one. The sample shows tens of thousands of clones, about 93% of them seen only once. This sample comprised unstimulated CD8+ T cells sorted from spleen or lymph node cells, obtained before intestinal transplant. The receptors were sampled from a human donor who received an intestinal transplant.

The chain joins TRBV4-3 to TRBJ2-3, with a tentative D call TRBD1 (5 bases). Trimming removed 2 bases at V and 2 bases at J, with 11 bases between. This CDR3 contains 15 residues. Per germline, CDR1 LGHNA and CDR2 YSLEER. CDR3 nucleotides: TGCGCCAGCAGCCAATCCGTGGACAACACAGATACGCAGTATTTT. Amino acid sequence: CASSQSVDNTDTQYF.

CDR3 nucleotide sequence: TGTGCCAGCATGGGGGCTAATTCACCCCTCCACTTT. Its protein is CASMGANSPLHF. The rearrangement uses TRBV2 and TRBJ1-6; weak D call: TRBD1 (6 bases). V lost 7 bases to trimming and J lost 6 bases, with 7 bases between them. Per germline, CDR1 SNHLY and CDR2 FYNNEI. This CDR3 comprises 12 residues.

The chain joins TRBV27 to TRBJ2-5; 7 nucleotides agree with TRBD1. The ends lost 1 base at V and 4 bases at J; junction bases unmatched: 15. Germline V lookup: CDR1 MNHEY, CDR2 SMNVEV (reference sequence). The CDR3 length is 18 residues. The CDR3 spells CASSLYPPNRGGPETQYF. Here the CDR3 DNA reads TGTGCCAGCAGTTTATACCCCCCCAACAGGGGTGGCCCAGAGACCCAGTACTTC.

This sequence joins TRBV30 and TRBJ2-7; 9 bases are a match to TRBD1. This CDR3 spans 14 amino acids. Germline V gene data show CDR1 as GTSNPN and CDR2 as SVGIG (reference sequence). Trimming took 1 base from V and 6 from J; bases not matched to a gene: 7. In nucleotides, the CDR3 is TGTGCCTGGAGTGCGGGGGACAGGGCGGGCGAGCAGTACTTC. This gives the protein CAWSAGDRAGEQYF.

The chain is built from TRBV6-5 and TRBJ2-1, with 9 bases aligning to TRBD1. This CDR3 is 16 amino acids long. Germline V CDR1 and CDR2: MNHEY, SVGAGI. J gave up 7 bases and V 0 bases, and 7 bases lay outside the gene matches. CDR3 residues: CASSYSQGALINEQFF. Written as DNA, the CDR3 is TGTGCCAGCAGTTACTCACAGGGGGCGCTGATAAATGAGCAGTTCTTC.

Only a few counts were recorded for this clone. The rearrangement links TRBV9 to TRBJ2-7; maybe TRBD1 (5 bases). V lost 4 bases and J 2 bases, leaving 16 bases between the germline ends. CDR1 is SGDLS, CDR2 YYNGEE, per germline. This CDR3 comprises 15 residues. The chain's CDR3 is CASSPRPDSAYEQYF. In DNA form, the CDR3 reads TGTGCCAGCAGCCCCCGCCCCGACAGCGCCTACGAGCAGTACTTC.

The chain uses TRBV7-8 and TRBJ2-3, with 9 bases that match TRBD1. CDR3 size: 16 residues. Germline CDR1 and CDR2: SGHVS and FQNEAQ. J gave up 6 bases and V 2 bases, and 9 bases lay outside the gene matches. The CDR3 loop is CASSLMTGGRFDTQYF. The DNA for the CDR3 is TGTGCCAGCAGCTTAATGACAGGGGGGAGGTTCGATACGCAGTATTTT.

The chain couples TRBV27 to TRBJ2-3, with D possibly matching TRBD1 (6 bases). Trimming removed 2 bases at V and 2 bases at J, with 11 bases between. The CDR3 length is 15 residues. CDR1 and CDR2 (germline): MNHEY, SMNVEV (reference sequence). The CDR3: CASSLGQPLTDTQYF. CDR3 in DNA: TGTGCCAGCAGTTTAGGACAGCCCCTCACAGATACGCAGTATTTT.

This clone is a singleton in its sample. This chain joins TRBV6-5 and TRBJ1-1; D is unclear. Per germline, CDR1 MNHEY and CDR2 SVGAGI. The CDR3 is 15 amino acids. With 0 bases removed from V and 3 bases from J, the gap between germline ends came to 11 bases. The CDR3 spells CASSYSGREDTEAFF. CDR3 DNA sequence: TGTGCCAGCAGTTACTCCGGACGGGAGGACACTGAAGCTTTCTTT.

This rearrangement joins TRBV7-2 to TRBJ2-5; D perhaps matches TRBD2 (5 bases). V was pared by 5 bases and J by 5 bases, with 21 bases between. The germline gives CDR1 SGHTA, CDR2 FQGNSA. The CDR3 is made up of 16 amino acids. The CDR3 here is CASSPDVTSSDETQYF. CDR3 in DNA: TGTGCCAGCAGCCCAGACGTAACTAGTAGTGATGAGACCCAGTACTTC.

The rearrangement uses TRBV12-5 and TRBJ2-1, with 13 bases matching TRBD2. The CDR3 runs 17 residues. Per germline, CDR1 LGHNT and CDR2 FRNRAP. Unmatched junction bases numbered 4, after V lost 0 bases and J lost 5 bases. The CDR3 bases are TGTGCTAGTGGTTTGGTAGGGACTAGCGGGGCCCACAATGAGCAGTTCTTC. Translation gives CASGLVGTSGAHNEQFF.

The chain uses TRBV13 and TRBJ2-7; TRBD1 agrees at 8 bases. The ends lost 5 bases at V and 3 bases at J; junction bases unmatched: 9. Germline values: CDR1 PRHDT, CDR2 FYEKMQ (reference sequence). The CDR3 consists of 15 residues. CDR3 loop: CASSQTGQGGYEQYF. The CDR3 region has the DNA TGTGCCAGCAGCCAAACCGGACAGGGCGGCTACGAGCAGTACTTC. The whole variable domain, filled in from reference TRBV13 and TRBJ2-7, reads AAGVIQSPRHLIKEKRETATLKCYPIPRHDTVYWYQQGPGQDPQFLISFYEKMQSDKGSIPDRFSAQQFSDYHSELNMSSLELGDSALYFCASSQTGQGGYEQYFGPGTRLTVT.

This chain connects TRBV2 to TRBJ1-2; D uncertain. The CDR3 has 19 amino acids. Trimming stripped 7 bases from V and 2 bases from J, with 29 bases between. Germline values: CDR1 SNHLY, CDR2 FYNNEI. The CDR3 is CASTRKSYRRIVVNYGYTF. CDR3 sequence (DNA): TGTGCCAGCACTCGTAAATCTTACCGGAGGATCGTTGTAAACTATGGCTACACCTTC.

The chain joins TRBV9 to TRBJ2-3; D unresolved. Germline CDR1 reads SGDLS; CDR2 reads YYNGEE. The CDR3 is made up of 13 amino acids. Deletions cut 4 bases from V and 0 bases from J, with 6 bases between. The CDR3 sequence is CASSHYSTDTQYF. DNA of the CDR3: TGTGCCAGCAGCCACTATAGCACAGATACGCAGTATTTT.